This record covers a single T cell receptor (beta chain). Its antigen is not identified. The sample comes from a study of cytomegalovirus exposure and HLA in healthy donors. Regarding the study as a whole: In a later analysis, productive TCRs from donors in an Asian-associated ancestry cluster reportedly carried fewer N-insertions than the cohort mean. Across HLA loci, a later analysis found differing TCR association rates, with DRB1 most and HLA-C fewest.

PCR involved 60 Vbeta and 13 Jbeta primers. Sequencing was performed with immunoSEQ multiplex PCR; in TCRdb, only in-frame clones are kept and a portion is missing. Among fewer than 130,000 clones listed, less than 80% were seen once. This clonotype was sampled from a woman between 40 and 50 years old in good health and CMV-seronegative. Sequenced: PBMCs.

The CDR3 region is CASSFGTGEVYEQYF. In DNA form, the CDR3 reads TGTGCCAGCAGCTTTGGAACAGGGGAGGTCTACGAGCAGTACTTC. This chain connects TRBV5-6 to TRBJ2-7; a possible D gene is TRBD1 (7 bases). Looked up from germline, CDR1 is SGHDT and CDR2 is YYEEEE. The CDR3 totals 15 residues. V was pared by 2 bases and J by 3 bases, with 15 bases between. Drawing the rest from reference TRBV5-6 and TRBJ2-7, the complete variable domain is DAGVTQSPTHLIKTRGQQVTLRCSPKSGHDTVSWYQQALGQGPQFIFQYYEEEERQRGNFPDRFSGHQFPNYSSELNVNALLLGDSALYLCASSFGTGEVYEQYFGPGTRLTVT.